The 10 T cell receptor beta chains in this list originate from one sample, sequenced in a study of cytomegalovirus exposure and HLA in healthy donors. Primers: 60 Vbeta forward and 13 Jbeta reverse. Here immunoSEQ multiplex PCR was the method, and the copy in TCRdb shows in-frame clones only, minus some. In the table there are about 82,000 clones, over 75% of which are singletons. Sequenced material: PBMCs. These receptor sequences come from a man aged 45-60 years in good health and CMV-seronegative.

The rearrangement links TRBV18 to TRBJ2-3; 9 positions match TRBD1. Losses at the gene ends were 8 bases for V and 1 base for J; bases not matched to a gene: 7. Looked up from germline, CDR1 is KGHSH and CDR2 is LQKENI. The CDR3 runs 15 residues. The CDR3 is CASKQGAFGTDTQYF. The CDR3 DNA reads as TGTGCCAGCAAACAGGGGGCGTTCGGCACAGATACGCAGTATTTT.

The chain links TRBV19 to TRBJ1-1; D gene ambiguous. This CDR3 has 15 amino acids. V dropped 10 bases and J dropped 4 bases, with 22 bases sitting between them. The germline gives CDR1 LNHDA, CDR2 SQIVND (reference sequence). DNA for the CDR3: TGTGCCACTAAGGACGGAGGGTACTCTTTCACTGAAGCTTTCTTT. Protein sequence: CATKDGGYSFTEAFF. Full variable domain (rest looked up from reference TRBV19 and TRBJ1-1): DGGITQSPKYLFRKEGQNVTLSCEQNLNHDAMYWYRQDPGQGLRLIYYSQIVNDFQKGDIAEGYSVSREKKESFPLTVTSAQKNPTAFYLCATKDGGYSFTEAFFGQGTRLTVV.

The gene calls are TRBV27 and TRBJ2-1; TRBD1 agrees at 8 bases. The V gene end was trimmed by 4 bases and the J gene end by 5 bases; junction bases not matched to a gene: 7. CDR1 MNHEY and CDR2 SMNVEV come from the germline V gene (reference sequence). This CDR3 region has 15 residues. The CDR3, as DNA: TGTGCCAGCAGTTCAGCCGGGACAGGAAACAATGAGCAGTTCTTC. It translates to CASSSAGTGNNEQFF.

This clone was picked up one time. V and J are TRBV19 and TRBJ1-1, with 9 positions matching TRBD1. The CDR3 consists of 15 residues. Germline-derived CDR1 and CDR2 are LNHDA and SQIVND (reference sequence). Trimming took 5 bases from V and 1 from J; bases not matched to a gene: 5. CDR3 amino acids: CASSSLDRGNTEAFF. In DNA, the CDR3 is TGTGCCAGTAGTTCCTTGGACAGGGGGAACACTGAAGCTTTCTTT. Full variable domain (outside the CDR3, taken from reference TRBV19 and TRBJ1-1): DGGITQSPKYLFRKEGQNVTLSCEQNLNHDAMYWYRQDPGQGLRLIYYSQIVNDFQKGDIAEGYSVSREKKESFPLTVTSAQKNPTAFYLCASSSLDRGNTEAFFGQGTRLTVV.

The CDR3 nucleotides are TGTGCCAGCAGTTACTCAGGACAGGGGGCTGGTGGCTACACCTTC. This codes for CASSYSGQGAGGYTF. The chain is built from TRBV6-5 and TRBJ1-2, with 11 bases fitting TRBD1. The germline V gene has CDR1 MNHEY and CDR2 SVGAGI. CDR3 length: 15 amino acids. Trimming at V came to 0 bases and at J to 7 bases, leaving 4 bases not matched to a gene.

The chain joins TRBV18 to TRBJ2-3; maybe TRBD2 (6 bases). The CDR3 is made up of 16 amino acids. The V and J ends lost 1 base and 4 bases respectively, with 15 bases between them. CDR1 is KGHSH and CDR2 is LQKENI in the germline V gene. In nucleotides, the CDR3 is TGTGCCAGCTCACCACAGGGACGCAGGAGGGCAGATACGCAGTATTTT. It codes for CASSPQGRRRADTQYF.

This sequence joins TRBV18 and TRBJ1-1; 7 bases are shared with TRBD1. In germline, CDR1 is KGHSH, CDR2 LQKENI. V lost 2 bases, J lost 0 bases, and 6 bases stayed unmatched. The CDR3 extends over 16 amino acids. CDR3 region: CASSPLMTGMNTEAFF. DNA for the CDR3: TGTGCCAGCTCACCATTGATGACAGGGATGAACACTGAAGCTTTCTTT.

The chain links TRBV6-5 to TRBJ1-5, with a possible D match to TRBD1 (5 bases). Germline assignment: CDR1 MNHEY and CDR2 SVGAGI. The ends were cut back, 5 bases at V and 2 bases at J, with 10 bases in the middle. The CDR3 has 14 amino acids. The chain's CDR3 is CASSEEGRNQPQHF. The CDR3 DNA sequence: TGTGCCAGCAGTGAGGAGGGGCGCAATCAGCCCCAGCATTTT.

CDR3 bases: TGTGCCAGCATCCTCCTTCAGGTAGTCACTGAAGCTTTCTTT. As protein: CASILLQVVTEAFF. The chain couples TRBV2 to TRBJ1-1; D not resolved. V was trimmed by 7 bases and J by 4 bases, leaving 16 bases between them. The CDR3 extends over 14 amino acids. Germline lookup yields CDR1 SNHLY and CDR2 FYNNEI.

The rearrangement links TRBV30 to TRBJ2-2, with TRBD2 identical over 8 bases. Germline-derived CDR1 and CDR2 are GTSNPN and SVGIG (reference sequence). V lost 3 bases to trimming and J lost 4 bases; unmatched junction nucleotides: 1. CDR3 length: 13 amino acids. The CDR3: CAWRSGGTGELFF. CDR3 coding DNA: TGTGCCTGGAGAAGCGGGGGCACCGGGGAGCTGTTTTTT. Full variable domain (rest looked up from reference TRBV30 and TRBJ2-2): SQTIHQWPATLVQPVGSPLSLECTVEGTSNPNLYWYRQAAGRGLQLLFYSVGIGQISSEVPQNLSASRPQDRQFILSSKKLLLSDSGFYLCAWRSGGTGELFFGEGSRLTVL.